This TCR beta chain originates from a study of blood T cell repertoires in COVID-19. Study-level background: Sources were T cells, B-cell-depleted T cells, or PBMCs; the material itself was cDNA or gDNA.

Only in-frame clones appear in the TCRdb table, and some are missing; sequencing was by immunoSEQ multiplex PCR. The table lists fewer than 500,000 clones, approximately 90% of them singletons. V gave up 2 bases and J gave up 0 bases, with 9 bases separating them. The CDR3 is made up of 14 amino acids. Looked up from germline, CDR1 is SGHDT and CDR2 is YYEEEE. The TCR comes from a man aged 18 to 30 with COVID-19, enrolled during active disease. The gene calls are TRBV5-6 and TRBJ2-7; perhaps TRBD1 as D (6 bases). Sequencing was performed on peripheral blood. The DNA of the CDR3 is TGTGCCAGCAGCTTCCAAGGGGGCTCCTACGAGCAGTACTTC. Its protein is CASSFQGGSYEQYF.